One and the same sample provided the 20 T cell receptor beta chains below, sequenced in a study of T cells in localized non-small cell lung cancer. Clones were sequenced by immunoSEQ multiplex PCR, and TCRdb holds only the in-frame ones, with some missing. The sample includes hundreds of clones, 21% of them seen just once. The specimen comprised normal lung tissue next to the tumor, sampled before any cancer treatment. The receptor set was obtained from an older female donor with stage II lung adenocarcinoma.

This clone has just one count. V is TRBV12-5 and J is TRBJ2-2, with 8 bases lining up with TRBD1. CDR3 length: 14 amino acids. Germline trimming cut 6 bases from V and 0 bases from J; bases unmatched to any gene: 0. The germline CDR1 and CDR2 sequences are LGHNT and FRNRAP. The CDR3 reads CASGTGANTGELFF. The CDR3 coding sequence is TGTGCTAGTGGGACAGGGGCGAACACCGGGGAGCTGTTTTTT.

CDR3 DNA: TGTGCCAGTAGTATAGATCTTACGGGACTAACCTACGAGCAGTACTTC. It translates to CASSIDLTGLTYEQYF. The chain links TRBV19 to TRBJ2-7; 7 nucleotides align to TRBD2. Germline loops: CDR1 LNHDA, CDR2 SQIVND (reference sequence). Trimming cost V 0 bases and J 2 bases; bases outside gene matches: 7. The CDR3 is 16 amino acids.

This clone is large by share. The gene calls are TRBV11-3 and TRBJ2-3, with unresolved D. Trimming removed 1 base from V and 6 bases from J, with 14 bases in between. Germline V gene data show CDR1 as SGHNT and CDR2 as YENEEA. CDR3 length equals 15 residues. In DNA form, the CDR3 reads TGTGCCAGCAGCTTAGTCTTTGGTCGCTTGGATACGCAGTATTTT. It translates to CASSLVFGRLDTQYF.

The chain carries TRBV15 and TRBJ2-7; TRBD1 aligns across 8 bases. With 3 bases clipped from V and 3 bases from J, the junction kept 4 bases outside the gene matches. CDR1 and CDR2 from the germline V gene are LNHNV and YYDKDF (reference sequence). The CDR3 consists of 14 residues. CDR3 nucleotides: TGTGCCACCAGCAGGGACAGGGAAGGCTACGAGCAGTACTTC. Amino acid sequence: CATSRDREGYEQYF. Complete variable domain (other parts from reference TRBV15 and TRBJ2-7): DAMVIQNPRYQVTQFGKPVTLSCSQTLNHNVMYWYQQKSSQAPKLLFHYYDKDFNNEADTPDNFQSRRPNTSFCFLDIRSPGLGDTAMYLCATSRDREGYEQYFGPGTRLTVT.

This clone was seen a handful of times. The rearrangement links TRBV28 to TRBJ1-4; 9 bases match TRBD1. There are 14 residues in the CDR3. The germline V gene encodes CDR1 MDHEN and CDR2 SYDVKM. V was clipped by 5 bases and J by 6 bases; unmatched bases: 4. The DNA for the CDR3 is TGTGCCAGCAGTAGGACAGGGGTTGATGAAAAACTGTTTTTT. Its translation is CASSRTGVDEKLFF.

The chain recombines TRBV5-1 with TRBJ1-2; possibly TRBD1 for D (5 bases). The V gene's germline CDR1 is SGHRS and CDR2 YFSETQ. The CDR3 is 14 amino acids. V dropped 1 base and J dropped 8 bases, with 15 bases sitting between them. The CDR3 sequence: CASSLIGGSGGYTF. CDR3 sequence (DNA): TGCGCCAGCAGCTTGATCGGGGGATCAGGGGGCTACACCTTC.

This clone was picked up a small number of times. V is TRBV29-1 and J is TRBJ2-5, with D perhaps matching TRBD1 (6 bases). Germline V gene lookup returns CDR1 SQVTM and CDR2 ANQGSEA. The CDR3 runs to 13 residues. The V end was cut by 3 bases, the J end by 7 bases, with 15 bases between. The CDR3 bases are TGCAGCGTTGACGTGGGGGCCCACTCGACCCAGTACTTC. Its translation: CSVDVGAHSTQYF. Complete variable domain (other parts from reference TRBV29-1 and TRBJ2-5): SAVISQKPSRDICQRGTSLTIQCQVDSQVTMMFWYRQQPGQSLTLIATANQGSEATYESGFVIDKFPISRPNLTFSTLTVSNMSPEDSSIYLCSVDVGAHSTQYFGPGTRLLVL.

The chain carries TRBV9 and TRBJ2-1, with 7 bases matching TRBD1. Per germline, CDR1 SGDLS and CDR2 YYNGEE. This CDR3 has 14 amino acids. J lost 4 bases, V lost 3 bases, and 4 bases had no gene match. Here the CDR3 reads CASSGPQGYNEQFF. In DNA form, the CDR3 reads TGTGCCAGCAGCGGCCCACAGGGGTACAATGAGCAGTTCTTC.

The table lists this clone with a few counts. The chain couples TRBV18 to TRBJ2-1; 11 nucleotides agree with TRBD2. The CDR3 runs 14 residues. Germline V lookup: CDR1 KGHSH, CDR2 LQKENI. Losses at the gene ends were 3 bases for V and 10 bases for J; bases not matched to a gene: 5. The CDR3: CASSPSGTSGEQFF. DNA for the CDR3: TGTGCCAGCTCACCTTCCGGGACTAGCGGAGAGCAGTTCTTC.

This clone has a handful of counts. As DNA, the CDR3 is TGTGCCAGCAGCTTCGTAACACCATCGAGGGGGAACACTGAAGCTTTCTTT. This codes for CASSFVTPSRGNTEAFF. The chain has TRBV11-3 and TRBJ1-1, with D tentatively TRBD1 (5 bases). CDR1 is SGHNT, CDR2 YENEEA, per germline. The CDR3 spans 17 residues. The V end was cut by 3 bases, the J end by 1 base, with 18 bases between.

This clone was seen a handful of times. The chain couples TRBV6-8 to TRBJ1-1; D is ambiguous. V lost 0 bases, J lost 8 bases, and 13 bases lay in between. Germline lookup yields CDR1 MNHGY and CDR2 SAAAGT. This CDR3 spans 14 amino acids. In nucleotides, the CDR3 is TGTGCCAGCAGTTACTCATTCCCTTGGACCGAAGCTTTCTTT. This translates into CASSYSFPWTEAFF.

This clone is a singleton in its sample. The chain combines TRBV19 with TRBJ1-1; 8 positions agree with TRBD1. From germline, CDR1 is LNHDA and CDR2 SQIVND (reference sequence). J lost 6 bases, V lost 9 bases, and 12 bases had no gene match. CDR3 length: 14 residues. The CDR3 DNA reads TGTGCCAGCGCACGGACAGGGCAAAGGGCTGAAGCTTTCTTT. This translates into CASARTGQRAEAFF.

The V call is TRBV29-1, the J call TRBJ1-5; TRBD1 matches at 7 bases. With 6 bases clipped from V and 4 bases from J, the junction kept 6 bases outside the gene matches. This CDR3 region has 13 residues. Germline CDR1 and CDR2: SQVTM and ANQGSEA. The CDR3 reads CSVIGQANQPQHF. Here the CDR3 DNA reads TGCAGCGTCATCGGACAGGCAAATCAGCCCCAGCATTTT.

This clone was detected a few times. The chain joins TRBV18 to TRBJ2-7; D remains ambiguous. The CDR3 consists of 14 residues. The germline CDR1 and CDR2 sequences are KGHSH and LQKENI. Trimming shortened V by 3 bases and J by 0 bases, and 9 bases separated the two germline ends. The CDR3 DNA sequence: TGTGCCAGCTCACCTGCTTCGGACTCCTACGAGCAGTACTTC. Translated: CASSPASDSYEQYF.

This clone rates as medium-sized. The DNA for the CDR3 is TGTGCCAGCAGCTTTCATGGTTTTAATCAGCCCCAGCATTTT. This sequence encodes CASSFHGFNQPQHF. The rearrangement joins TRBV11-3 to TRBJ1-5; no definite D call. Germline V gene lookup returns CDR1 SGHNT and CDR2 YENEEA. The V end was cut by 3 bases, the J end by 4 bases, with 10 bases between. The CDR3 is made up of 14 amino acids.

Only a few counts were recorded for this clone. V is TRBV6-8 and J is TRBJ1-1; the D is unclear. This CDR3 is 13 amino acids long. V lost 11 bases, J lost 2 bases, and 15 bases lay in between. In germline, CDR1 is MNHGY, CDR2 SAAAGT. In nucleotides, the CDR3 is TGTGCCTCTTCGACCGGGGATAACACTGAAGCTTTCTTT. Protein: CASSTGDNTEAFF.

This clone has more than one count but fewer than ten. This chain connects TRBV19 to TRBJ2-7, with D possibly TRBD2 on 5 matching bases. CDR1 and CDR2 from the germline V gene are LNHDA and SQIVND (reference sequence). V lost 3 bases to trimming and J lost 2 bases, with 11 bases between them. The CDR3 extends over 14 amino acids. This chain's CDR3 is CASSIGGRPYEQYF. The CDR3 DNA sequence: TGTGCCAGTAGTATTGGAGGAAGACCCTACGAGCAGTACTTC.

This clone has only a few counts. The rearrangement uses TRBV5-1 and TRBJ2-3, with 9 bases matching TRBD1. Germline loops: CDR1 SGHRS, CDR2 YFSETQ. V lost 1 base and J lost 0; bases outside the gene matches: 3. The CDR3 extends over 16 amino acids. CDR3 sequence reads: CASSLTGGLSTDTQYF. For the CDR3, the DNA is TGCGCCAGCAGCTTGACAGGGGGCTTAAGCACAGATACGCAGTATTTT.

This clone is large by share. The V gene is TRBV19, the J gene TRBJ2-1; TRBD2 matches 11 bases. CDR1 and CDR2 (germline): LNHDA, SQIVND (reference sequence). The CDR3 has 16 amino acids. V was pared by 5 bases and J by 9 bases, with 12 bases of the junction left unmatched. The CDR3: CASSWVSGGASSEQFF. The CDR3 bases are TGTGCCAGTAGTTGGGTTAGCGGGGGGGCCTCAAGTGAGCAGTTCTTC.

The CDR3 coding sequence is TGTGCCAGCAGCAGAGCGGGGAGCTCCTACAATGAGCAGTTCTTC. It yields the protein CASSRAGSSYNEQFF. The chain recombines TRBV7-4 with TRBJ2-1, with 7 bases identical to TRBD2. Germline V CDR1 and CDR2: SGHVT, SQSDAQ. Trimming cost V 5 bases and J 0 bases; bases outside gene matches: 4. This CDR3 region has 15 residues.